This T cell receptor beta chain is from a study of regulatory T cells in long-lasting Graves disease. Whole-study results and caveats: Those with persistent Graves' had less TCR diversity than newly diagnosed patients.

The time point: newly diagnosed GD, antithyroid drugs for less than 3 months. PBMC-derived RNA was used for the TCR library. Patients came from an endocrinology department in Xi'an, China. V gave up 7 bases and J gave up 3 bases; unmatched junction bases: 5. The CDR3 length is 15 residues. Looked up from germline, CDR1 is MNHEY and CDR2 is SVGEGT. CDR3-region Arm-PCR and iRepertoire HTBI primers produced the TCR beta libraries. TCRdb redid the calling of the multiplex PCR reads with MiXCR, one entry per CDR3 protein. The sample yields about 620,000 distinct CDR3 sequences, 15% to 20% seen once. This clonotype was seen ten or more times. Its specificity is unknown. Another study also made use of these data, one on T cells in Graves' hyperthyroidism and ophthalmopathy.

The material sequenced was peripheral blood mononuclear cells (PBMCs), taken at new diagnosis, from a patient treated with antithyroid drugs. This sequence joins TRBV6-2 or TRBV6-3 and TRBJ2-3, with 12 positions matching TRBD1. The sequence came from a woman in her twenties or thirties with Graves disease. The CDR3 sequence: CASTGTGGATDTQYF. The CDR3 DNA reads as TGTGCCAGCACCGGGACAGGGGGCGCGACAGATACGCAGTATTTT.